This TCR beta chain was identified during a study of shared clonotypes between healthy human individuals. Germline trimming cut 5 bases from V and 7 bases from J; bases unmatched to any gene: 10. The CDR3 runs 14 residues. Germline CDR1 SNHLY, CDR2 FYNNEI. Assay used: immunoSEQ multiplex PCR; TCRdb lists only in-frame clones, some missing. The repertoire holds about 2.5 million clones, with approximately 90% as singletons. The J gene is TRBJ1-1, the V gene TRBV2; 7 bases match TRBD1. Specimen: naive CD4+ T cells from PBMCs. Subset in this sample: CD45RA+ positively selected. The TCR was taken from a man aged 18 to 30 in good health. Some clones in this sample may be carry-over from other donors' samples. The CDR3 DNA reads TGTGCCAGCAGTCAAAATGGGGGACAGAGTGAAGCTTTCTTT. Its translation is CASSQNGGQSEAFF. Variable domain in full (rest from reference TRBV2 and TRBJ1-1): EPEVTQTPSHQVTQMGQEVILRCVPISNHLYFYWYRQILGQKVEFLVSFYNNEISEKSEIFDDQFSVERPDGSNFTLKIRSTKLEDSAMYFCASSQNGGQSEAFFGQGTRLTVV.